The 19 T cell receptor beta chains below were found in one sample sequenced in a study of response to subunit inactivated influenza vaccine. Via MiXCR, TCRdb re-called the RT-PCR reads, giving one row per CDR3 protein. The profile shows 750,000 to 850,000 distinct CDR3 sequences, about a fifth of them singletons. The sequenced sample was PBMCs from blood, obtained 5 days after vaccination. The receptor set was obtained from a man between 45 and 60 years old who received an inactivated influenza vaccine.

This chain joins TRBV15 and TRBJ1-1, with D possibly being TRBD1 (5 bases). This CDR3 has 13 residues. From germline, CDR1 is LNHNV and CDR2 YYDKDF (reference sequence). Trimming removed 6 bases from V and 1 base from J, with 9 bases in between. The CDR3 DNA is TGTGCCACCAGGTTACAGGAGAACACTGAAGCTTTCTTT. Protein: CATRLQENTEAFF.

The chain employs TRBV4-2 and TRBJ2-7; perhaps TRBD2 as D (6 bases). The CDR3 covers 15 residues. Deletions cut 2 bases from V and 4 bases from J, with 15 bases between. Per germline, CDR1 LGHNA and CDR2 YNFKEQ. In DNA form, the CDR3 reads TGTGCCAGCAGCCAAACTGAGGGGACTTCTTACGAGCAGTACTTC. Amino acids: CASSQTEGTSYEQYF.

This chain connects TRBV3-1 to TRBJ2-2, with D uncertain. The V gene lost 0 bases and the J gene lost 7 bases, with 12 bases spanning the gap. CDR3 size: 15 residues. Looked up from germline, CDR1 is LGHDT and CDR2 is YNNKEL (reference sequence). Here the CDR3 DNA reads TGTGCCAGCAGCCAAGAATTCAGGTTTGGCGGGGAGCTGTTTTTT. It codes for CASSQEFRFGGELFF.

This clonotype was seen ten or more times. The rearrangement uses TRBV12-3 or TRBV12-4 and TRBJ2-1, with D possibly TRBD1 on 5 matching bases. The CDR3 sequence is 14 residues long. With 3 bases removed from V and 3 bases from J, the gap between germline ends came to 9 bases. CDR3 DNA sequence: TGTGCCAGCAGTTTCCTGACAGACTACAATGAGCAGTTCTTC. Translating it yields CASSFLTDYNEQFF.

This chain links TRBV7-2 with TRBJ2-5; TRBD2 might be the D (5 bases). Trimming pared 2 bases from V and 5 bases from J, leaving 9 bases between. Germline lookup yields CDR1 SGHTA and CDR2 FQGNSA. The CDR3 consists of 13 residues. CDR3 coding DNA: TGTGCCAGCAGCTTATTAGCGTGGGAGACCCAGTACTTC. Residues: CASSLLAWETQYF.

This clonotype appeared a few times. This CDR3 reads CSAEGDRGPNQPQHF. The CDR3 region has the DNA TGCAGTGCTGAGGGGGACAGGGGCCCTAATCAGCCCCAGCATTTT. J is TRBJ1-5 and V is TRBV20-1, with 10 bases identical to TRBD1. The CDR3 has 15 amino acids. From germline, CDR1 is DFQATT and CDR2 SNEGSKA (reference sequence). Losses at the gene ends were 5 bases for V and 4 bases for J; bases not matched to a gene: 8.

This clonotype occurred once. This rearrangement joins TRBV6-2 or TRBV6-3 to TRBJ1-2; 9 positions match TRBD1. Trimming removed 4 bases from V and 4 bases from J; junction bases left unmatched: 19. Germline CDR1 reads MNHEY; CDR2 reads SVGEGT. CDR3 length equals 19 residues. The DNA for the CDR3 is TGTGCCAGCAGTTTAGTCCCTGGGACAGGGAAACTCCTTCGCTATGGCTACACCTTC. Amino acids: CASSLVPGTGKLLRYGYTF.

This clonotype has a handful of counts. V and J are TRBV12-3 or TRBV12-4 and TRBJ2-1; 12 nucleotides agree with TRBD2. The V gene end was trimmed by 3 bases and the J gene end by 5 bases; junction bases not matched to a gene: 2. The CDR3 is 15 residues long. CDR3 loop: CASSFLAGGDNEQFF. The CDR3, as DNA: TGTGCCAGCAGTTTTCTAGCGGGAGGGGACAATGAGCAGTTCTTC.

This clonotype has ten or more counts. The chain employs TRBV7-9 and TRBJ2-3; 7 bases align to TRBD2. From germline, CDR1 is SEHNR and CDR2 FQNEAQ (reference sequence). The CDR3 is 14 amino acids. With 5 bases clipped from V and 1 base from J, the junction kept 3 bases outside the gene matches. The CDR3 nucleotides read TGTGCCAGCAGCAAAAGCGGGGGCACAGATACGCAGTATTTT. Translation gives CASSKSGGTDTQYF.

CDR3 nucleotide sequence: TGTGCCAGCAGCTCGGCGGGTAATCATCACGAGCAGTACTTC. Translated: CASSSAGNHHEQYF. The rearrangement uses TRBV7-2 and TRBJ2-7, with TRBD2 as a possible D gene (5 bases). The CDR3 consists of 14 residues. The V end was cut by 4 bases, the J end by 5 bases, with 15 bases between. Germline V gene data show CDR1 as SGHTA and CDR2 as FQGNSA.

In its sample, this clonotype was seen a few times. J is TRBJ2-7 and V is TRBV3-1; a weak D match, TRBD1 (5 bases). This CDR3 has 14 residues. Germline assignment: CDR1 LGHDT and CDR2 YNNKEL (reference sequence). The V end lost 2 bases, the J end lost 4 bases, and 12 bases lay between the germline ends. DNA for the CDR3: TGTGCCAGCAGCCAAAGGGGCAGGGATTACGAGCAGTACTTC. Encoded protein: CASSQRGRDYEQYF.

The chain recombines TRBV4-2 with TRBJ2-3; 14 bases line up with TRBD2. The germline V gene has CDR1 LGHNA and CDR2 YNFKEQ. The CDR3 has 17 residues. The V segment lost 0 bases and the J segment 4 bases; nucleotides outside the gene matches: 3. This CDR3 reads CASSQETSGRAADTQYF. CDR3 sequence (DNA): TGTGCCAGCAGCCAAGAGACTAGCGGGAGGGCCGCAGATACGCAGTATTTT.

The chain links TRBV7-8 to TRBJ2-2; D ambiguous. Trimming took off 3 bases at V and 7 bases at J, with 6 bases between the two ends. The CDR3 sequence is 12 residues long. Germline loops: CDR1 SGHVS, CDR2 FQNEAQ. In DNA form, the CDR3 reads TGTGCCAGCAGCTTTCACGGCGGGGAGCTGTTTTTT. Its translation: CASSFHGGELFF.

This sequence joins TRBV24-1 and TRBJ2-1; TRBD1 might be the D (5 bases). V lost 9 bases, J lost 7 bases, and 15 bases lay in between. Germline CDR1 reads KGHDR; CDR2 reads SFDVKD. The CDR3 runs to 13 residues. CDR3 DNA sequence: TGTGCCACCGGCAGGGAAGGGGCGAATGAGCAGTTCTTC. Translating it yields CATGREGANEQFF.

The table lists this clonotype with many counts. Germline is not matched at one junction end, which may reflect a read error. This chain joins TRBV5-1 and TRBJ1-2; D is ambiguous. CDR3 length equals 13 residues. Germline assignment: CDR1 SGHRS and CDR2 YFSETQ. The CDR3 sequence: CASSLVGDYGYTF. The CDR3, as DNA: TGTGCCAGCAGTTTGGTGGGAGACTATGGCTACACCTTC.

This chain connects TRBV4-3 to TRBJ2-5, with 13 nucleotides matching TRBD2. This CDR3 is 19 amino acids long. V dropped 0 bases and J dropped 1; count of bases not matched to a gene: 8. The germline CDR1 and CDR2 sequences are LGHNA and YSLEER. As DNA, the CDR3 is TGCGCCAGCAGCCAAGAAGGGTTCGGGACTAGCGGGGCCCAAGAGACCCAGTACTTC. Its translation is CASSQEGFGTSGAQETQYF.

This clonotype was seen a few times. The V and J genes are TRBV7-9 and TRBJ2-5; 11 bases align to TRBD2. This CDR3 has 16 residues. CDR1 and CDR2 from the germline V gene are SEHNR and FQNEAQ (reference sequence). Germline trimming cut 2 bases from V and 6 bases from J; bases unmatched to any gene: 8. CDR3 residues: CASSLLTSGDLQTQYF. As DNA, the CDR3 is TGTGCCAGCAGCTTATTGACTAGCGGGGACTTACAGACCCAGTACTTC.

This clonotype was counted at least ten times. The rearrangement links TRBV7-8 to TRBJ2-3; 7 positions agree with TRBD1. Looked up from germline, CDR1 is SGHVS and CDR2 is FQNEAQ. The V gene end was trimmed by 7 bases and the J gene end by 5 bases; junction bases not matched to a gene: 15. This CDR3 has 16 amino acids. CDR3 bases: TGTGCCAGCACCTTTACCAGTAGGGGGCTGGGAGATACGCAGTATTTT. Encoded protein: CASTFTSRGLGDTQYF. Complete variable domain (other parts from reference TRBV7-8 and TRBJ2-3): GAGVSQSPRYKVAKRGQDVALRCDPISGHVSLFWYQQALGQGPEFLTYFQNEAQLDKSGLPSDRFFAERPEGSVSTLKIQRTQQEDSAVYLCASTFTSRGLGDTQYFGPGTRLTVL.

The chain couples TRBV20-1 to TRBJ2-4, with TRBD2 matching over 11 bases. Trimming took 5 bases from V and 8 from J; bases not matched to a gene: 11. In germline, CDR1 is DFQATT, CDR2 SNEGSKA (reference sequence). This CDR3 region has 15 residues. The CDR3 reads CSASASTSGTDIQYF. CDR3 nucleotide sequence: TGCAGTGCTTCAGCCTCGACTAGCGGGACTGACATTCAGTACTTC.